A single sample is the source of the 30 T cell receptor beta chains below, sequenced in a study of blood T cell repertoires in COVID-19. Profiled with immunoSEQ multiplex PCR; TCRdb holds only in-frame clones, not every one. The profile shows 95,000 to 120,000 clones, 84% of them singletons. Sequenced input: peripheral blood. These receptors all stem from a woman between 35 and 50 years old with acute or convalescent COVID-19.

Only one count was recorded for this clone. For the CDR3, the DNA is TGTGCCACCAGTGCGACTAGCGGGGGGGGGTACAATGAGCAGTTCTTC. This encodes CATSATSGGGYNEQFF. This chain uses TRBV24-1 with TRBJ2-1; TRBD2 matches at 14 bases. CDR3 length: 16 amino acids. Trimming cost V 5 bases and J 4 bases; bases outside gene matches: 3. The V gene's germline CDR1 is KGHDR and CDR2 SFDVKD.

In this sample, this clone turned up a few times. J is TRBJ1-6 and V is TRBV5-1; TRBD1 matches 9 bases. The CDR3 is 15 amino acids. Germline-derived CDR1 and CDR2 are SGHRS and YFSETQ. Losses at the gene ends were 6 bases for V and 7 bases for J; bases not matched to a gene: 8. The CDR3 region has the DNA TGCGCCAGCACGCTAGAGGGACAGGGAAATTCACCCCTCCACTTT. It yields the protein CASTLEGQGNSPLHF.

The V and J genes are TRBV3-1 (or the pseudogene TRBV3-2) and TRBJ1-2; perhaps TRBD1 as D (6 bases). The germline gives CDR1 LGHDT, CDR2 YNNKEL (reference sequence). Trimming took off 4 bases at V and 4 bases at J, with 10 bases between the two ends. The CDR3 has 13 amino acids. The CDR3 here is CASSRQAPYGYTF. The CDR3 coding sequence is TGTGCCAGCAGCCGACAGGCCCCCTATGGCTACACCTTC.

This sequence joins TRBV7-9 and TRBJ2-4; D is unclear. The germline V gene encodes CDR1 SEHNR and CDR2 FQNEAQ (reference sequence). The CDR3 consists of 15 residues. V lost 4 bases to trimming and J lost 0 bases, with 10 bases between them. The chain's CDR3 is CASSSQTLAKNIQYF. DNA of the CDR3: TGTGCCAGCAGCTCACAGACCTTAGCCAAAAACATTCAGTACTTC.

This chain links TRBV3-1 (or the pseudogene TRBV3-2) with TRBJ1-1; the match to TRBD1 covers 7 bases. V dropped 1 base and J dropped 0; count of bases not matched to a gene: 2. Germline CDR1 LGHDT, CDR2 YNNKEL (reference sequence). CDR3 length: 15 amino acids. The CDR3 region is CASSQGQGMNTEAFF. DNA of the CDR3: TGTGCCAGCAGCCAAGGACAGGGTATGAACACTGAAGCTTTCTTT.

The CDR3 reads CASSPRVAGSYNEQFF. Here the CDR3 DNA reads TGTGCCAGCTCCCCGAGGGTGGCGGGATCCTACAATGAGCAGTTCTTC. The chain recombines TRBV18 with TRBJ2-1; a weak D match, TRBD2 (6 bases). The V end lost 6 bases, the J end lost 1 base, and 16 bases lay between the germline ends. CDR3 length equals 16 residues. Germline CDR1 reads KGHSH; CDR2 reads LQKENI.

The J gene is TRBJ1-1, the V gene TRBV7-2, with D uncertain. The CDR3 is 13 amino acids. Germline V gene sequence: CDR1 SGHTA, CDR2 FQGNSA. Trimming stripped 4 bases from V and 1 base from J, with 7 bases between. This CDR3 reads CASSSDWNTEAFF. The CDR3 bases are TGTGCCAGCAGCTCGGACTGGAACACTGAAGCTTTCTTT.

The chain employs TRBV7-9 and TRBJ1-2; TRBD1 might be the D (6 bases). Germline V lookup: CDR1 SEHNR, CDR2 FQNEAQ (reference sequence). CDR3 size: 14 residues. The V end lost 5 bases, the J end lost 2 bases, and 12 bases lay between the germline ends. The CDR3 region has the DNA TGTGCCAGCAGCCTTGCAGGACAGAACTATGGCTACACCTTC. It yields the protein CASSLAGQNYGYTF.

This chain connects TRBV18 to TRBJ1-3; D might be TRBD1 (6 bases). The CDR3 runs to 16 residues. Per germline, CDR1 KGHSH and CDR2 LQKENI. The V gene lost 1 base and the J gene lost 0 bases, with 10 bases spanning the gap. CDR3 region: CASSPRTGTSGNTIYF. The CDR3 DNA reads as TGTGCCAGCTCACCACGAACAGGGACCTCTGGAAACACCATATATTTT.

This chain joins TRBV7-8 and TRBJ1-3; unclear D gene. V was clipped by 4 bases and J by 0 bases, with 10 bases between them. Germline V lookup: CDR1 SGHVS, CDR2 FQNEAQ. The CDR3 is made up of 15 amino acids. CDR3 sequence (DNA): TGTGCCAGCAGCTCCAGACAAAGCTCTGGAAACACCATATATTTT. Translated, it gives CASSSRQSSGNTIYF.

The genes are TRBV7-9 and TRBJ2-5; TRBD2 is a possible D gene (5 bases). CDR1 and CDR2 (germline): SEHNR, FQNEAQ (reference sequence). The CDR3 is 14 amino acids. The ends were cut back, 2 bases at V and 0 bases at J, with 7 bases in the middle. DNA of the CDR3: TGTGCCAGCAGCTTAATAGCGTACCAAGAGACCCAGTACTTC. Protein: CASSLIAYQETQYF.

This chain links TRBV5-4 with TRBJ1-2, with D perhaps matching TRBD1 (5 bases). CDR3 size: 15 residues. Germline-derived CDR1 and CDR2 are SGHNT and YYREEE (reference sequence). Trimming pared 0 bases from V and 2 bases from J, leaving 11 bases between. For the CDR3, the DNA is TGTGCCAGCAGCTTGGGCCCGGGACTGAACTATGGCTACACCTTC. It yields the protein CASSLGPGLNYGYTF.

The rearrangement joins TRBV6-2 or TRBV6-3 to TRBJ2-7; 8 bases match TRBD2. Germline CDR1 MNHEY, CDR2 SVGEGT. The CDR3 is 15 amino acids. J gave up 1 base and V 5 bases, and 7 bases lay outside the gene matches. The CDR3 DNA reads TGTGCCAGCAGTACCTGGACTAGCCGATCCTACGAGCAGTACTTC. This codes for CASSTWTSRSYEQYF.

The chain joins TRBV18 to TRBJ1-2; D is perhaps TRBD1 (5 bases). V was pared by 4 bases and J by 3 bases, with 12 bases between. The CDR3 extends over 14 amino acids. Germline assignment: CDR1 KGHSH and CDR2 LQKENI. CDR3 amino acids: CASSRTTGDYGYTF. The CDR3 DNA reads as TGTGCCAGCTCACGCACCACGGGGGACTATGGCTACACCTTC.

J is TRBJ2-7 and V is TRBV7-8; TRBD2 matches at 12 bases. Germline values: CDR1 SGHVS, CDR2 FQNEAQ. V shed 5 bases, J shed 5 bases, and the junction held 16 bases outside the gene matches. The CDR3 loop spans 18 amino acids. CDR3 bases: TGTGCCAGCAGCCCCCTCCCCCGATCACTAGCGGGGGGCCACGAGCAGTACTTC. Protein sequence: CASSPLPRSLAGGHEQYF.

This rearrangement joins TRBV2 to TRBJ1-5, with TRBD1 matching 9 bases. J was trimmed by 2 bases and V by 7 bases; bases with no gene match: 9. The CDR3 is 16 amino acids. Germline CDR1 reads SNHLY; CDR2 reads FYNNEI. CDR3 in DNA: TGTGCCAGCACAAGGGAACAGGGGGCAGGCAATCAGCCCCAGCATTTT. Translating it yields CASTREQGAGNQPQHF.

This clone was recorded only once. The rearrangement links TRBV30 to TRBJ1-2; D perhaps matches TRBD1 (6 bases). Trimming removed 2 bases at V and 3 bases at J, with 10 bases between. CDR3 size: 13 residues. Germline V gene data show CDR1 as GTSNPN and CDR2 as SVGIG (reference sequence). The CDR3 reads CAWSRGGDYGYTF. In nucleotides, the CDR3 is TGTGCCTGGAGTAGGGGGGGGGACTATGGCTACACCTTC.

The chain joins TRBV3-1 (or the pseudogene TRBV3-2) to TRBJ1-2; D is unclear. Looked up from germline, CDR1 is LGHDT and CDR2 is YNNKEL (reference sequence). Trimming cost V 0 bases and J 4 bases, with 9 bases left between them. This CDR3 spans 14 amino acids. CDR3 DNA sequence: TGTGCCAGCAGCCAAGACGGGAGTGTCTATGGCTACACCTTC. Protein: CASSQDGSVYGYTF.

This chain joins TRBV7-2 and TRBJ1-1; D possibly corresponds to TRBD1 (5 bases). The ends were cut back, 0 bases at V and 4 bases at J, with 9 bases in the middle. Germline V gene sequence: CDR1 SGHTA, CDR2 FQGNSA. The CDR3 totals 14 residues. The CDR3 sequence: CASSLAVGGTEAFF. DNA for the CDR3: TGTGCCAGCAGCTTAGCCGTCGGGGGCACTGAAGCTTTCTTT.

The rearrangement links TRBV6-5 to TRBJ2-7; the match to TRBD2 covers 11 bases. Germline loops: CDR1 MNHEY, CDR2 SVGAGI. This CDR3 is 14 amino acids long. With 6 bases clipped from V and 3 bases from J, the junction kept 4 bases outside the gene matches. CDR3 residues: CASRRTSGGYEQYF. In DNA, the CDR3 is TGTGCCAGCAGACGCACTAGCGGGGGCTACGAGCAGTACTTC.

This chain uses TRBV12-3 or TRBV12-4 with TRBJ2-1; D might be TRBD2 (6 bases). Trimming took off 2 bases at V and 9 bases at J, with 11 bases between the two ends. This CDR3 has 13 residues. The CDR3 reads CASSLSPRGEQFF. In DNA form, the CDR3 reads TGTGCCAGCAGTTTATCCCCGCGGGGTGAGCAGTTCTTC.

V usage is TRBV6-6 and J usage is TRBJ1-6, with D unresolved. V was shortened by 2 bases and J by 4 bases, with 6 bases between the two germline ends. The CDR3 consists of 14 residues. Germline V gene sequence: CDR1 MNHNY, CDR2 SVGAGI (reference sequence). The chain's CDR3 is CASSYSKYNSPLHF. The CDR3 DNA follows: TGTGCCAGCAGTTACAGCAAGTATAATTCACCCCTCCACTTT.

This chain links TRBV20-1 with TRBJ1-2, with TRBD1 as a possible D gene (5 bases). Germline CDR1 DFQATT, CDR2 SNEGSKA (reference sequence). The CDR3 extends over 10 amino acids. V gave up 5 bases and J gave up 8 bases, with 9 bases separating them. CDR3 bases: TGCAGTGCTCCAGGGTCCGGCTACACCTTC. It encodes CSAPGSGYTF.

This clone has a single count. The chain's CDR3 is CASSIYSRDFNYGYTF. CDR3 DNA sequence: TGTGCCAGTAGTATCTATTCCAGGGACTTTAACTATGGCTACACCTTC. The V gene is TRBV19, the J gene TRBJ1-2, with TRBD1 as a possible D gene (5 bases). Germline lookup yields CDR1 LNHDA and CDR2 SQIVND (reference sequence). Trimming took 3 bases from V and 1 from J, leaving 15 bases between them. The CDR3 runs to 16 residues.

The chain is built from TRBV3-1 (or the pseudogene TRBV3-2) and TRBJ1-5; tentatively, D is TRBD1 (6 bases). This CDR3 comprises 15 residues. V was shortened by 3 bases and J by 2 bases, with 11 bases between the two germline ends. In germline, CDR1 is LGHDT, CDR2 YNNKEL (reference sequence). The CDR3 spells CASSQGGPGNQPQHF. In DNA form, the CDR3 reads TGTGCCAGCAGCCAGGGGGGGCCGGGCAATCAGCCCCAGCATTTT.

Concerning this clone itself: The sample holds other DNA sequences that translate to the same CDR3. CDR3 residues: CASSRTGSGNTIYF. For the CDR3, the DNA is TGTGCCAGTAGTAGGACAGGCTCTGGAAACACCATATATTTT. The genes are TRBV19 and TRBJ1-3; TRBD1 agrees at 7 bases. The CDR3 is made up of 14 amino acids. V lost 4 bases, J lost 0 bases, and 0 bases stayed unmatched. The germline V gene encodes CDR1 LNHDA and CDR2 SQIVND (reference sequence).

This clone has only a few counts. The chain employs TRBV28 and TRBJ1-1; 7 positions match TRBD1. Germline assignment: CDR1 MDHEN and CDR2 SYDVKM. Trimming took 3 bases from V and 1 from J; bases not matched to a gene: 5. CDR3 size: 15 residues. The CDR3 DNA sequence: TGTGCCAGCAGTTTGGGGGACAGCGGGAACACTGAAGCTTTCTTT. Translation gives CASSLGDSGNTEAFF.

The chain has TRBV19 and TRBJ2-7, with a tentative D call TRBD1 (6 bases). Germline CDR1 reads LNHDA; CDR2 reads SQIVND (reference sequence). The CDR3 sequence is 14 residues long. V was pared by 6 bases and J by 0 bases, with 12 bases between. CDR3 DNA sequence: TGTGCCAGTAGCCCCACAGGGTACTCCTACGAGCAGTACTTC. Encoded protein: CASSPTGYSYEQYF. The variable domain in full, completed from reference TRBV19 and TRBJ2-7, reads DGGITQSPKYLFRKEGQNVTLSCEQNLNHDAMYWYRQDPGQGLRLIYYSQIVNDFQKGDIAEGYSVSREKKESFPLTVTSAQKNPTAFYLCASSPTGYSYEQYFGPGTRLTVT.

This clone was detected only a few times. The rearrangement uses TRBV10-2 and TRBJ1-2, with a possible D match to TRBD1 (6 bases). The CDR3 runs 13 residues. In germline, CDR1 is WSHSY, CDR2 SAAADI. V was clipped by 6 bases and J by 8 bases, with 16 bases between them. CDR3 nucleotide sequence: TGCGCCAGCAGCGAACAGGGAATGGGCGGCTACACCTTC. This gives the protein CASSEQGMGGYTF.

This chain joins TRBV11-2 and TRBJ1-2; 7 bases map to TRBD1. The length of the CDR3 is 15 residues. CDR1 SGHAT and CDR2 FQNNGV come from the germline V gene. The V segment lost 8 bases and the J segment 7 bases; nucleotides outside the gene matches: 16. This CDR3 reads CASQSGGTPIAGYTF. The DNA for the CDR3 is TGTGCCAGCCAATCAGGGGGAACACCTATTGCTGGCTACACCTTC.